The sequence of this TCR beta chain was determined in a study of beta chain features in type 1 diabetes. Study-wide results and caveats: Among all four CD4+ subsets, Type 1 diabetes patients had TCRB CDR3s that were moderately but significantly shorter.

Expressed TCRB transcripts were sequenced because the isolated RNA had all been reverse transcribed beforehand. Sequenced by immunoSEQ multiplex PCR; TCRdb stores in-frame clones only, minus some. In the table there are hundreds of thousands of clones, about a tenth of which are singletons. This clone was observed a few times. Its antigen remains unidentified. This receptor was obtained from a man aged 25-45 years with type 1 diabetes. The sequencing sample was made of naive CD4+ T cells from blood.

CDR3 amino acids: CASRPGTLYEQYF. The CDR3, as DNA: TGTGCCAGCAGGCCCGGGACTCTCTACGAGCAGTACTTC. This chain uses TRBV7-9 with TRBJ2-7; the D gene is possibly TRBD2 (6 bases). Between the trimmed V and J ends, which lost 6 bases and 3 bases, there was a span of 12 bases. The CDR3 is 13 amino acids. Germline lookup yields CDR1 SEHNR and CDR2 FQNEAQ (reference sequence).